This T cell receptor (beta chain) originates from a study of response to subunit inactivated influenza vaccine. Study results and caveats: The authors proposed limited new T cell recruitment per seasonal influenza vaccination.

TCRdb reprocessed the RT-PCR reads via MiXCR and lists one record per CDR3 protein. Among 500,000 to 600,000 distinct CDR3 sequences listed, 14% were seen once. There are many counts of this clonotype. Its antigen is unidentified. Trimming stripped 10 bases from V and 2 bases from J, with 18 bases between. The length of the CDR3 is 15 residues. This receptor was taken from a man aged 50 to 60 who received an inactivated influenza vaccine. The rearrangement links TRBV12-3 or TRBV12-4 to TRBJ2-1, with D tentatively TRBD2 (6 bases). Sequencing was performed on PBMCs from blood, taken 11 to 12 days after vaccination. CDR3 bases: TGTGCCACCCCAGTATGGAGGGCCCCCTACAATGAGCAGTTCTTC. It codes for CATPVWRAPYNEQFF.